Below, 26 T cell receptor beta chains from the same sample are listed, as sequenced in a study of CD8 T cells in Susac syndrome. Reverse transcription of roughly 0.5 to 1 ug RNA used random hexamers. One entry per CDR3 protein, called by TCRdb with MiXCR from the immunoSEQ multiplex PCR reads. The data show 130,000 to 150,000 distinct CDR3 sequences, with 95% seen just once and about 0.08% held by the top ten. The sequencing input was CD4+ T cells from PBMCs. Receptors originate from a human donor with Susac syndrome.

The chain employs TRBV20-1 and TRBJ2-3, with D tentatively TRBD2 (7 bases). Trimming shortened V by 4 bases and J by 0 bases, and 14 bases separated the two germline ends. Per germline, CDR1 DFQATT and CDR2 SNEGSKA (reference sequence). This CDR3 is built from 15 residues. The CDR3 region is CSATGGGHSTDTQYF. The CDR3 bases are TGCAGTGCTACAGGCGGGGGACATAGCACAGATACGCAGTATTTT.

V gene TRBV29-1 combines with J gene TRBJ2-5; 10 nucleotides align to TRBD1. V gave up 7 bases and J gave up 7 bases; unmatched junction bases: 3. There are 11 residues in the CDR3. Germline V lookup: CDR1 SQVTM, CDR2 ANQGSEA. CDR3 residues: CSAGDRGTQYF. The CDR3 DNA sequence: TGCAGCGCCGGGGACAGGGGGACCCAGTACTTC. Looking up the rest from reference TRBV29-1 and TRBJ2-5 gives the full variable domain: SAVISQKPSRDICQRGTSLTIQCQVDSQVTMMFWYRQQPGQSLTLIATANQGSEATYESGFVIDKFPISRPNLTFSTLTVSNMSPEDSSIYLCSAGDRGTQYFGPGTRLLVL.

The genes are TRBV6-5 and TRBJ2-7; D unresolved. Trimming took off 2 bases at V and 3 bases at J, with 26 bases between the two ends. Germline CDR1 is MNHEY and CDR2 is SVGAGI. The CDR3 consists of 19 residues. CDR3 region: CASSYLAANHPTSNYEQYF. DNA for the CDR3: TGTGCCAGCAGTTACCTGGCTGCCAATCACCCAACCTCGAACTACGAGCAGTACTTC.

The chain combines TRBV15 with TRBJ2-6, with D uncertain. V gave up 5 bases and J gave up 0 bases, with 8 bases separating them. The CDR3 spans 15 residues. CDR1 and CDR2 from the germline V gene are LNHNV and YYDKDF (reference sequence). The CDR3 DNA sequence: TGTGCCACCAGCCAAGACCCCTCTGGGGCCAACGTCCTGACTTTC. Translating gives CATSQDPSGANVLTF.

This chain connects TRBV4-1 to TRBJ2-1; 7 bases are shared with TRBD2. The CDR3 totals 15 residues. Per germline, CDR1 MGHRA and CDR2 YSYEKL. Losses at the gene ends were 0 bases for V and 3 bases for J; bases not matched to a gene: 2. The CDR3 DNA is TGCGCCAGCAGCCAAGATCAGCGGGACTACAATGAGCAGTTCTTC. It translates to CASSQDQRDYNEQFF.

CDR3 region: CASSQTVSYEQYF. CDR3 in DNA: TGTGCCAGCAGCCAAACTGTGTCCTACGAGCAGTACTTC. The chain joins TRBV12-3 or TRBV12-4 to TRBJ2-7; no reliable D call. V gave up 6 bases and J gave up 1 base, with 10 bases separating them. This CDR3 contains 13 residues.

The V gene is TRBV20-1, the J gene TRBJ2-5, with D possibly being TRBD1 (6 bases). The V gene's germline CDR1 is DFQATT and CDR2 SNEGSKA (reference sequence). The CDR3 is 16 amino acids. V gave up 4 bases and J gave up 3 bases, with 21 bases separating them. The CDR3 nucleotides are TGCAGTGCTATGCTACCCCTCGGGACACCGAAAGAGACCCAGTACTTC. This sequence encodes CSAMLPLGTPKETQYF.

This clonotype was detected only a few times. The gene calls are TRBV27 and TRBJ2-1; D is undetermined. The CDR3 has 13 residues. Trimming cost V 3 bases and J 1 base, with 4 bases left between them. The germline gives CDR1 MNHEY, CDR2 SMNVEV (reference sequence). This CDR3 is CASSFGSYNEQFF. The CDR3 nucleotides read TGTGCCAGCAGTTTTGGTTCCTACAATGAGCAGTTCTTC.

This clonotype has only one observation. For the CDR3, the DNA is TGTGCCAGCAGCTTAGTTGGATCGGATGAGCAGTTCTTC. Its translation: CASSLVGSDEQFF. The chain is built from TRBV7-3 and TRBJ2-1; D is undetermined. The germline V gene has CDR1 SGHTA and CDR2 FQGTGA. Deletions cut 2 bases from V and 8 bases from J, with 10 bases between. The CDR3 has 13 residues.

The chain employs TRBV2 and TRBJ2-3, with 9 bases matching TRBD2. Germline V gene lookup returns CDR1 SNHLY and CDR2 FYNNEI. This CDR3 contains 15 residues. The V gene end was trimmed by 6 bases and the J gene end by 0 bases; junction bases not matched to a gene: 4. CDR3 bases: TGTGCCAGCAGGCGACTAGCGGTTAGCACAGATACGCAGTATTTT. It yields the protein CASRRLAVSTDTQYF.

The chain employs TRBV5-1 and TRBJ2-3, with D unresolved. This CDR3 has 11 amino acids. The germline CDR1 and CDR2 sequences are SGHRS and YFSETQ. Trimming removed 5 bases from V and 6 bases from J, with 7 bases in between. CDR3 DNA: TGCGCCAGCAGACGCAGGGATACGCAGTATTTT. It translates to CASRRRDTQYF.

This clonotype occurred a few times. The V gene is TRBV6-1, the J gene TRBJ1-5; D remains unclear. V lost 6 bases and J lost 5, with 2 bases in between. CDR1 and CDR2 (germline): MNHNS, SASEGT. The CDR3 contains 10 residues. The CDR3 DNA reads TGTGCCAGCAGCGATCAGCCCCAGCATTTT. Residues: CASSDQPQHF.

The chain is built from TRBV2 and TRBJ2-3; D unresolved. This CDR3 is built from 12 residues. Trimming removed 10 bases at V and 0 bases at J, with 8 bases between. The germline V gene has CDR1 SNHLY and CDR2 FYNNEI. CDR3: CATSLSTDTQYF. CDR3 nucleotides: TGTGCCACCTCCCTTAGCACAGATACGCAGTATTTT.

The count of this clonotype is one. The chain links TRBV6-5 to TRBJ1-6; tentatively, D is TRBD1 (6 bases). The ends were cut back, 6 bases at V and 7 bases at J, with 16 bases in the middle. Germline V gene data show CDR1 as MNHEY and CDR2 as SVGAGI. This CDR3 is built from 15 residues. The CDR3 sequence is CASRIDRSRNSPLHF. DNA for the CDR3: TGTGCCAGCAGGATAGACAGGTCAAGGAATTCACCCCTCCACTTT.

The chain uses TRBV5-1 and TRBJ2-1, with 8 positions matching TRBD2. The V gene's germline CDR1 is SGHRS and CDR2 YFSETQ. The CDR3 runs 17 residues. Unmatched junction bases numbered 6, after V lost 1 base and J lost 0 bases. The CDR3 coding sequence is TGCGCCAGCAGCTTGCGGTCACTAGCGGCCTCCTACAATGAGCAGTTCTTC. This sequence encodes CASSLRSLAASYNEQFF.

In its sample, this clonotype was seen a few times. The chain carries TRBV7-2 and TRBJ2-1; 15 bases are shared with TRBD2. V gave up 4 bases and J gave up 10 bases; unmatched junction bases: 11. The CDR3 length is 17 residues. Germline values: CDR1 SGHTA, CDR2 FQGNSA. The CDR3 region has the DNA TGTGCCAGCAGCTCCGGGACTAGCGGGAGGCGCTCCGGAGAGCAGTTCTTC. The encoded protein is CASSSGTSGRRSGEQFF.

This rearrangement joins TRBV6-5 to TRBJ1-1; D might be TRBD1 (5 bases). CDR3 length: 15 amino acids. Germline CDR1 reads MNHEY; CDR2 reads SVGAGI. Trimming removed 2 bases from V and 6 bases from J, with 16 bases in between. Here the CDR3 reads CASSYHGQTGSEAFF. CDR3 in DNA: TGTGCCAGCAGTTACCATGGCCAAACAGGTTCTGAAGCTTTCTTT.

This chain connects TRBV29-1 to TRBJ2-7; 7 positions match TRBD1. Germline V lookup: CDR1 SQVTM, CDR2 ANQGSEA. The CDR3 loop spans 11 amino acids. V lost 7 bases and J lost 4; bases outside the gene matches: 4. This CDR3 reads CSAVTGYEQYF. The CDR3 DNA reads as TGCAGCGCTGTGACAGGGTACGAGCAGTACTTC.

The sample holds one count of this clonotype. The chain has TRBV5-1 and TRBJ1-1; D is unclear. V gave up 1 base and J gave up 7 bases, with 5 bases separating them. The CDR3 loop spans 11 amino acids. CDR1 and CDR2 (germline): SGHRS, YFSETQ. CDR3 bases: TGCGCCAGCAGCTTGCCGGGTGAAGCTTTCTTT. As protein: CASSLPGEAFF.

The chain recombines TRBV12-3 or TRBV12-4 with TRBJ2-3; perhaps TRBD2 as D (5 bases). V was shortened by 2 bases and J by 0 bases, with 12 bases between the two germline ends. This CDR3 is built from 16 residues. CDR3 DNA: TGTGCCAGCAGTTTAAGGAATGCGGGTAGCACAGATACGCAGTATTTT. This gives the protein CASSLRNAGSTDTQYF.

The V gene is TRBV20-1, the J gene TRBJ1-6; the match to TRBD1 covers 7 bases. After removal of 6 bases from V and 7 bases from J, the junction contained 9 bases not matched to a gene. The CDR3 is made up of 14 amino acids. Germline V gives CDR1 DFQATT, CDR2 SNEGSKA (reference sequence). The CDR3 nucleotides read TGCAGTGCGAGGAACAGGGGTGGCAATTCACCCCTCCACTTT. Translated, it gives CSARNRGGNSPLHF.

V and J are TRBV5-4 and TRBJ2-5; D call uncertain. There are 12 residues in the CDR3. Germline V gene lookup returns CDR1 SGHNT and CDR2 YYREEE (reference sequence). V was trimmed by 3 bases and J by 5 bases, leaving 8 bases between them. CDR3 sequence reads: CASSSDWETQYF. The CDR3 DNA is TGTGCCAGCAGCTCGGATTGGGAGACCCAGTACTTC.

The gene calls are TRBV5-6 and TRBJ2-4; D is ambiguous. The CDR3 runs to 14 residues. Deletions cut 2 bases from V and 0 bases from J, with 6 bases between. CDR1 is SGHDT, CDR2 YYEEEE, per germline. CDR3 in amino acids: CASSLGVAKNIQYF. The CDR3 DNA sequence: TGTGCCAGCAGCTTAGGAGTAGCCAAAAACATTCAGTACTTC.

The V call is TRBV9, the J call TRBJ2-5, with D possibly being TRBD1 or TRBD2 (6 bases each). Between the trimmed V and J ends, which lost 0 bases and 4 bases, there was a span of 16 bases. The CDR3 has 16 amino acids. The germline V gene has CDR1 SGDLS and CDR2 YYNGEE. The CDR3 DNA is TGTGCCAGCAGCGTAGGGTCCGGGGGCCAGGGAGAGACCCAGTACTTC. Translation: CASSVGSGGQGETQYF. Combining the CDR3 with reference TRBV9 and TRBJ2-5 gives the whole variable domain DSGVTQTPKHLITATGQRVTLRCSPRSGDLSVYWYQQSLDQGLQFLIQYYNGEERAKGNILERFSAQQFPDLHSELNLSSLELGDSALYFCASSVGSGGQGETQYFGPGTRLLVL.

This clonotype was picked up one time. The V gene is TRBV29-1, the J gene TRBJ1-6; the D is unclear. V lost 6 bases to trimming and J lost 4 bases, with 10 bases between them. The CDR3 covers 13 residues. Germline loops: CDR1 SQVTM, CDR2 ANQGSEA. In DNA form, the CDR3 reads TGCAGCGTACAAGACACGTATAATTCACCCCTCCACTTT. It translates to CSVQDTYNSPLHF.

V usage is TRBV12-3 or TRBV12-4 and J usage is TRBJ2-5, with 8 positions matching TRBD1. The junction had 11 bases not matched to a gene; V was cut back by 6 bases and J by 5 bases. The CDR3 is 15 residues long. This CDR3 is CASSPDRGNGETQYF. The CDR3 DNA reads TGTGCCAGCAGCCCCGACAGGGGTAACGGGGAGACCCAGTACTTC.